This TCR beta chain was obtained from a study of shared clonotypes between healthy human individuals. Study-level points and caveats: Estimated clonotype richness was generally higher in naive than memory subsets. Apart from blood, nothing was sampled; tissue repertoires likely differ.

As regards this clone: The antigen remains unidentified.

The CDR3 spans 15 residues. Germline CDR1 is SGHRS and CDR2 is YFSETQ. V lost 4 bases, J lost 7 bases, and 8 bases stayed unmatched. The sorted-subset replicate PCRs were given around 200 ng DNA, which is tens of thousands of T cell genomes. Profiling relied on immunoSEQ multiplex PCR, and the TCRdb table lists in-frame clones only, not all of them. This table has millions of clones, roughly nine tenths appearing once. The sequence came from a man between 18 and 35 years old in good health. V usage is TRBV5-1 and J usage is TRBJ1-6; 7 bases match TRBD1. The sample was naive CD4+ T cells sorted from blood. Subset indicated: CD45RA+ positively selected. The CDR3 protein is CASSVTGQENSPLHF. CDR3 bases: TGCGCCAGCAGCGTGACAGGGCAAGAGAATTCACCCCTCCACTTT.